This T cell receptor (beta chain) emerged from a study of blood T cell repertoires in COVID-19. Overall study: Acute and convalescent COVID-19 samples came from the United States, Italy and Spain.

Trimming took off 4 bases at V and 0 bases at J, with 13 bases between the two ends. This CDR3 spans 15 amino acids. Germline CDR1 is SGHRS and CDR2 is YFSETQ. This clone was recorded once. Those enrolled in Seattle joined during active infection and were followed longitudinally afterward. As processed by the authors: Quantification of nucleated cells was approximated via reference gene primer amplification. Clones were read by immunoSEQ multiplex PCR, and TCRdb kept only the in-frame ones, dropping some. From that table come the V and J calls and clone size; the DNA was used to work out D and trimming. The table records 110,000 or so clones, more than 70% of them present only once.

Material for sequencing was peripheral blood. The J gene is TRBJ1-1, the V gene TRBV5-1; tentative D call: TRBD1 (6 bases). The source of this sequence is a woman aged 55-69 years with COVID-19, enrolled during active disease. DNA for the CDR3: TGCGCCAGCAGCGTCGGACAGCCTTTGAACACTGAAGCTTTCTTT. It is translated as CASSVGQPLNTEAFF.